This T cell receptor beta chain was sequenced during a study of T cell responses to AZD1222 COVID-19 vaccine. General observations from the study: Dominant at 160-218 and 743-854, vaccine-associated CD4 TCRs also spanned spike.

The CDR3 covers 14 residues. Germline-derived CDR1 and CDR2 are SQVTM and ANQGSEA. V was cut by 4 bases and J by 0 bases, with 7 bases left in between. The data were produced by immunoSEQ multiplex PCR, yet TCRdb's version contains in-frame clones alone and is incomplete. The table shows 150,000 to 180,000 clones, with around nine tenths occurring only once. Remarks on this clone: Its antigen is unidentified.

This chain uses TRBV29-1 with TRBJ1-6; D uncertain. This TCR was recovered from an adult who had recovered from COVID-19. This sample comprised peripheral blood, obtained after recovery from COVID-19. The CDR3 sequence: CSVGRSSYNSPLHF. The CDR3 DNA is TGCAGCGTTGGACGGAGCTCCTATAATTCACCCCTCCACTTT.